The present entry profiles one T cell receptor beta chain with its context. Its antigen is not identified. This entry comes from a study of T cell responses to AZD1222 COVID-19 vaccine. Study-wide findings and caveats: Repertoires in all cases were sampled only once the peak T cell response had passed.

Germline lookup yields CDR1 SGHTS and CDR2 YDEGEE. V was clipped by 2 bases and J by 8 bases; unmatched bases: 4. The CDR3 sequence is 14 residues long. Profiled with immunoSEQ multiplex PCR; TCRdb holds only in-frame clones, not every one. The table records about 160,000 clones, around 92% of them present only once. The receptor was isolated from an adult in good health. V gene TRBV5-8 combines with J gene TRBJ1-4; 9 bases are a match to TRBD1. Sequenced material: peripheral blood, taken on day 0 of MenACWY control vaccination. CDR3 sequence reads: CASSLQGAGEKLFF. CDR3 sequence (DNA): TGTGCCAGCAGCTTACAGGGGGCGGGAGAAAAACTGTTTTTT.